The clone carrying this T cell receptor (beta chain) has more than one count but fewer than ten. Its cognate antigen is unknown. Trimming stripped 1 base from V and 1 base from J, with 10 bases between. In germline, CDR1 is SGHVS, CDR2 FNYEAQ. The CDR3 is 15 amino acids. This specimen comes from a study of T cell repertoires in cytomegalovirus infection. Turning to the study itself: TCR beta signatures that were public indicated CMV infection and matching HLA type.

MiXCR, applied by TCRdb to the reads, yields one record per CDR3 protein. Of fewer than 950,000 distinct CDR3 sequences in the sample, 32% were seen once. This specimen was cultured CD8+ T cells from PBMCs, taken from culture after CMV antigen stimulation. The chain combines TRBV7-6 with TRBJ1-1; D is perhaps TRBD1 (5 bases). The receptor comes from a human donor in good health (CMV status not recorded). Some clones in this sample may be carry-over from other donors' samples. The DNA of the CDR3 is TGTGCCAGCAGCTTAGTATGGGGGGGGAACACTGAAGCTTTCTTT. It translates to CASSLVWGGNTEAFF.